Shown below are 23 T cell receptor beta chains from a single sample sequenced in a study of beta chain features in type 1 diabetes. For these TCRs, the target antigens are not known. Expressed TCRB transcripts were sequenced because the isolated RNA had all been reverse transcribed beforehand. Assay used: immunoSEQ multiplex PCR; TCRdb lists only in-frame clones, some missing. The sample gives approximately 600,000 clones, 9.5% to 15% of which show up once; around 0.12% is in the top ten. Study-wide findings and caveats: Type 1 diabetes patients had TCRB CDR3s that were shorter (moderately but significantly so) in all four CD4+ subsets.

Input material: naive CD4+ T cells from blood. Receptors were obtained from a young man with type 1 diabetes.

The rearrangement uses TRBV28 and TRBJ2-7, with 8 positions matching TRBD1. The CDR3 has 13 residues. The trim removed 4 bases at V and 5 bases at J, leaving 4 bases unmatched. CDR1 and CDR2 from the germline V gene are MDHEN and SYDVKM. The CDR3 here is CASSYPGGDEQYF. The CDR3 region has the DNA TGTGCCAGCAGTTACCCAGGGGGCGACGAGCAGTACTTC.

This clone was seen only a few times. The chain has TRBV10-3 and TRBJ2-3; no firm D call. V dropped 3 bases and J dropped 2 bases, with 9 bases sitting between them. The CDR3 is made up of 14 amino acids. Germline assignment: CDR1 ENHRY and CDR2 SYGVKD. Here the CDR3 reads CAISDRLNTDTQYF. The CDR3 DNA reads TGTGCCATCAGTGACCGGTTGAACACAGATACGCAGTATTTT.

This clone was counted only a few times. The V call is TRBV4-2, the J call TRBJ1-6; D not certain. This CDR3 spans 18 amino acids. V was shortened by 0 bases and J by 0 bases, with 12 bases between the two germline ends. Germline CDR1 is LGHNA and CDR2 is YNFKEQ. CDR3 loop: CASSQDAKRSSYNSPLHF. CDR3 in DNA: TGTGCCAGCAGCCAAGATGCCAAAAGGAGCTCCTATAATTCACCCCTCCACTTT.

This clone showed up just once. This chain links TRBV27 with TRBJ2-1; 7 bases are a match to TRBD2. With V trimmed by 0 bases and J by 4 bases, 3 bases remained unmatched. The germline V gene encodes CDR1 MNHEY and CDR2 SMNVEV (reference sequence). This CDR3 comprises 15 residues. CDR3 DNA: TGTGCCAGCAGTTTATCCTGGGGGGGATACAATGAGCAGTTCTTC. It yields the protein CASSLSWGGYNEQFF.

J is TRBJ2-5 and V is TRBV6-5; D uncertain. There are 13 residues in the CDR3. V was clipped by 2 bases and J by 7 bases, with 11 bases between them. The germline V gene encodes CDR1 MNHEY and CDR2 SVGAGI. CDR3 region: CASSYDGGMTQYF. In DNA, the CDR3 is TGTGCCAGCAGTTACGACGGCGGTATGACCCAGTACTTC.

This sequence joins TRBV6-5 and TRBJ1-2, with a possible D match to TRBD1 (6 bases). The CDR3 is made up of 16 amino acids. The V end lost 3 bases, the J end lost 0 bases, and 14 bases lay between the germline ends. Germline lookup yields CDR1 MNHEY and CDR2 SVGAGI. The CDR3 DNA sequence: TGTGCCAGCAGTTATGAGGGGGGTGCGACTAACTATGGCTACACCTTC. It translates to CASSYEGGATNYGYTF.

A few counts support this clone. The chain uses TRBV19 and TRBJ2-2; D could derive from TRBD1 or TRBD2 (6 bases each). The ends were cut back, 1 base at V and 9 bases at J, with 12 bases in the middle. The CDR3 runs to 14 residues. Germline V gives CDR1 LNHDA, CDR2 SQIVND (reference sequence). As DNA, the CDR3 is TGTGCCAGTAGTATAGGATCCGGGGGCCGGGAGCTGTTTTTT. It codes for CASSIGSGGRELFF.

This chain uses TRBV6-6 with TRBJ1-6; 7 bases line up with TRBD1. CDR1 and CDR2 from the germline V gene are MNHNY and SVGAGI (reference sequence). The junction had 8 bases not matched to a gene; V was cut back by 2 bases and J by 7 bases. This CDR3 is 16 amino acids long. This CDR3 is CASSYPLAGGNSPLHF. CDR3 coding DNA: TGTGCCAGCAGTTACCCCCTAGCAGGGGGGAATTCACCCCTCCACTTT.

This clone was counted only a few times. The chain is built from TRBV7-9 and TRBJ2-1; possible D gene TRBD2, 5 bases. Trimming removed 5 bases at V and 10 bases at J, with 15 bases between. The CDR3 is made up of 13 amino acids. CDR1 is SEHNR and CDR2 is FQNEAQ in the germline V gene (reference sequence). The CDR3 DNA reads as TGTGCCAGCAGCGAAACCGCCGGGATCGAGCAGTTCTTC. As protein: CASSETAGIEQFF.

The chain couples TRBV29-1 to TRBJ2-5; 7 nucleotides align to TRBD1. The junction had 4 bases not matched to a gene; V was cut back by 7 bases and J by 2 bases. CDR1 is SQVTM, CDR2 ANQGSEA, per germline. The CDR3 loop spans 12 amino acids. The CDR3 nucleotides read TGCAGCGCCTTCAGGGGGCAAGAGACCCAGTACTTC. This encodes CSAFRGQETQYF.

This clone occurred a few times. V and J are TRBV14 and TRBJ1-2, with D tentatively TRBD1 (5 bases). This CDR3 contains 12 residues. V lost 8 bases and J lost 4, with 11 bases in between. CDR1 is SGHDN and CDR2 is FVKESK in the germline V gene. In DNA form, the CDR3 reads TGTGCCAGCTCCCAGGGCCTCTATGGCTACACCTTC. It encodes CASSQGLYGYTF.

This clone has a handful of counts. This chain joins TRBV10-3 and TRBJ1-6, with D tentatively TRBD1 (6 bases). Per the germline V gene, CDR1 is ENHRY and CDR2 is SYGVKD. V was shortened by 6 bases and J by 5 bases, with 14 bases between the two germline ends. This CDR3 region has 15 residues. This CDR3 is CAIREGGINNSPLHF. The CDR3 bases are TGTGCCATCAGAGAAGGGGGAATTAATAATTCACCCCTCCACTTT.

Details on this clone: This sample includes further DNA sequences coding for the same CDR3. CDR3 amino acids: CASSPAGNYGYTF. The CDR3 DNA is TGTGCCAGCTCACCGGCGGGTAACTATGGCTACACCTTC. The chain is built from TRBV18 and TRBJ1-2; D unresolved. Germline V lookup: CDR1 KGHSH, CDR2 LQKENI. The CDR3 spans 13 residues. Trimming shortened V by 3 bases and J by 1 base, and 6 bases separated the two germline ends.

In this sample, this clone turned up a few times. The V and J genes are TRBV18 and TRBJ2-1; 10 bases map to TRBD1. The CDR3 contains 17 residues. The V gene end was trimmed by 1 base and the J gene end by 8 bases; junction bases not matched to a gene: 11. The V gene's germline CDR1 is KGHSH and CDR2 LQKENI. The CDR3 DNA sequence: TGTGCCAGCTCACCACTGCGGGGACAGGGGCCTTTCGATGAGCAGTTCTTC. Amino acids: CASSPLRGQGPFDEQFF.

The chain joins TRBV7-3 to TRBJ2-3; 8 bases align to TRBD2. The CDR3 contains 17 residues. Germline CDR1 and CDR2: SGHTA and FQGTGA. J gave up 6 bases and V 5 bases, and 16 bases lay outside the gene matches. The CDR3, as DNA: TGTGCCAGCAGCCATGTGGTAGCGGGGCCACCCGAGGATACGCAGTATTTT. Translation gives CASSHVVAGPPEDTQYF.

In this sample, this clone turned up a few times. The gene calls are TRBV7-2 and TRBJ2-5; 7 bases fit TRBD2. The CDR3 runs to 15 residues. Germline CDR1 is SGHTA and CDR2 is FQGNSA. Trimming took 6 bases from V and 4 from J; bases not matched to a gene: 11. The CDR3 DNA is TGTGCCAGCAGTCCACAGCGGGGAAAGGGAGAGACCCAGTACTTC. Translated: CASSPQRGKGETQYF. Full variable domain (outside the CDR3, taken from reference TRBV7-2 and TRBJ2-5): GAGVSQSPSNKVTEKGKDVELRCDPISGHTALYWYRQSLGQGLEFLIYFQGNSAPDKSGLPSDRFSAERTGGSVSTLTIQRTQQEDSAVYLCASSPQRGKGETQYFGPGTRLLVL.

This clone was picked up a small number of times. The J gene is TRBJ1-2, the V gene TRBV4-1, with D possibly TRBD1 on 5 matching bases. Germline V CDR1 and CDR2: MGHRA, YSYEKL. CDR3 size: 15 residues. The V end was cut by 0 bases, the J end by 2 bases, with 10 bases between. CDR3 protein: CASSQDGAENYGYTF. Here the CDR3 DNA reads TGCGCCAGCAGCCAAGATGGGGCTGAAAACTATGGCTACACCTTC.

CDR3 sequence reads: CASSRGQGWYEQYF. CDR3 DNA: TGCGCCAGCAGCCGTGGACAGGGCTGGTACGAGCAGTACTTC. The V and J genes are TRBV5-1 and TRBJ2-7; 8 nucleotides agree with TRBD1. Germline V gives CDR1 SGHRS, CDR2 YFSETQ. This CDR3 comprises 14 residues. The junction had 7 bases not matched to a gene; V was cut back by 4 bases and J by 4 bases.

This chain uses TRBV7-2 with TRBJ1-2; D call uncertain. CDR3 length: 13 amino acids. The V and J ends lost 5 bases and 4 bases respectively, with 11 bases between them. Germline-derived CDR1 and CDR2 are SGHTA and FQGNSA. The CDR3 is CASSPEAVYGYTF. DNA for the CDR3: TGTGCCAGCAGCCCGGAGGCGGTCTATGGCTACACCTTC.

The chain recombines TRBV11-2 with TRBJ2-3; 9 bases align to TRBD2. The junction had 9 bases not matched to a gene; V was cut back by 7 bases and J by 4 bases. From germline, CDR1 is SGHAT and CDR2 FQNNGV. The CDR3 totals 15 residues. The CDR3 DNA is TGTGCCAGCACCCAGGGACTAGCTGAATCAGATACGCAGTATTTT. This translates into CASTQGLAESDTQYF.

V usage is TRBV4-3 and J usage is TRBJ2-3, with D possibly being TRBD1 (6 bases). Per the germline V gene, CDR1 is LGHNA and CDR2 is YSLEER. The CDR3 covers 16 residues. V was trimmed by 4 bases and J by 3 bases, leaving 17 bases between them. The DNA for the CDR3 is TGCGCCAGCAGCCTGACAGGAGACCTTGGGACAGATACGCAGTATTTT. Translating gives CASSLTGDLGTDTQYF.

The CDR3 loop reads CASSLATGQGANEQFF. CDR3 bases: TGTGCCAGCAGCTTAGCGACCGGACAGGGGGCCAATGAGCAGTTCTTC. V gene TRBV11-1 combines with J gene TRBJ2-1, with 11 nucleotides matching TRBD1. The length of the CDR3 is 16 residues. Germline CDR1 is SGHAT and CDR2 is FQDESV (reference sequence). V was clipped by 0 bases and J by 6 bases; unmatched bases: 4.

This clone was detected a few times. The chain couples TRBV5-4 to TRBJ2-2; 13 bases match TRBD2. With 4 bases clipped from V and 3 bases from J, the junction kept 6 bases outside the gene matches. The V gene's germline CDR1 is SGHNT and CDR2 YYREEE (reference sequence). CDR3 length: 17 amino acids. The CDR3 reads CASSGGLAGSYTGELFF. CDR3 nucleotide sequence: TGTGCCAGCAGCGGGGGACTAGCGGGGTCTTACACCGGGGAGCTGTTTTTT. The full variable domain, rest sourced from reference TRBV5-4 and TRBJ2-2, is ETGVTQSPTHLIKTRGQQVTLRCSSQSGHNTVSWYQQALGQGPQFIFQYYREEENGRGNFPPRFSGLQFPNYSSELNVNALELDDSALYLCASSGGLAGSYTGELFFGEGSRLTVL.